The clone carrying this T cell receptor beta chain was seen a handful of times. The entry originates in a study of T-cell reconstitution after alpha-beta-depleted transplantation in children. CDR3 length: 14 amino acids. Germline assignment: CDR1 MDHEN and CDR2 SYDVKM. V was clipped by 5 bases and J by 0 bases, with 11 bases between them. Preparation of the TCRbeta library used unique molecular identifiers. TCRdb redid the calling of the PCR reads with MiXCR, one entry per CDR3 protein. The repertoire includes roughly 400,000 distinct CDR3 sequences, around 21% of them detected once, and 3.8% sits in the top ten.

The receptor was derived from a human donor who donated a stem cell graft to a child with acute myeloid leukemia. The chain is built from TRBV28 and TRBJ2-7; perhaps TRBD1 as D (5 bases). The specimen comprised PBMCs from the stem cell graft donor, sampled from the stem cell graft. CDR3 region: CASSPGSGSYEQYF. The CDR3 bases are TGTGCCAGCAGTCCAGGGTCAGGCTCCTACGAGCAGTACTTC. The full variable domain, rest sourced from reference TRBV28 and TRBJ2-7, is DVKVTQSSRYLVKRTGEKVFLECVQDMDHENMFWYRQDPGLGLRLIYFSYDVKMKEKGDIPEGYSVSREKKERFSLILESASTNQTSMYLCASSPGSGSYEQYFGPGTRLTVT.